What follows are 5 T cell receptor beta chains derived from one specimen sequenced in a study of T cell changes during pregnancy in multiple sclerosis. Produced via immunoSEQ multiplex PCR; TCRdb's table is partial and in-frame only. This sample has 30,000 to 50,000 clones, with 90% found just once. Sequencing used CD4+ T cells from peripheral blood mononuclear cells, obtained in the first trimester of pregnancy. The receptors shown here come from a female donor in good health, enrolled as a control in a pregnancy study.

The rearrangement uses TRBV6-6 and TRBJ1-1; D is undetermined. This CDR3 comprises 10 residues. V lost 11 bases to trimming and J lost 8 bases, with 12 bases between them. Per the germline V gene, CDR1 is MNHNY and CDR2 is SVGAGI (reference sequence). CDR3 protein: CASQELEAFF. DNA for the CDR3: TGTGCCTCCCAAGAGTTAGAAGCTTTCTTT.

The rearrangement uses TRBV6-4 and TRBJ2-1; maybe TRBD2 (5 bases). Between the trimmed V and J ends, which lost 7 bases and 14 bases, there was a span of 12 bases. Germline CDR1 is MRHNA and CDR2 is SNTAGT. The CDR3 is 10 amino acids. CDR3 sequence: CASNVSREFF. CDR3 coding DNA: TGTGCCAGCAACGTGTCGAGGGAGTTCTTC.

The chain recombines TRBV5-1 with TRBJ2-2; D is undetermined. The CDR3 length is 15 residues. Deletions cut 2 bases from V and 4 bases from J, with 12 bases between. Germline CDR1 SGHRS, CDR2 YFSETQ. CDR3 region: CASSFGQVTTGELFF. The CDR3 nucleotides are TGCGCCAGCAGCTTCGGTCAGGTGACCACCGGGGAGCTGTTTTTT.

V gene TRBV12-5 combines with J gene TRBJ2-5; D unresolved. Trimming left V 1 base short and J 4 bases short, with 7 bases between. The CDR3 contains 13 residues. Looked up from germline, CDR1 is LGHNT and CDR2 is FRNRAP. CDR3 loop: CASGLARIETQYF. CDR3 DNA sequence: TGTGCTAGTGGTTTGGCGAGGATAGAGACCCAGTACTTC. The whole variable domain, remainder taken from reference TRBV12-5 and TRBJ2-5, is DARVTQTPRHKVTEMGQEVTMRCQPILGHNTVFWYRQTMMQGLELLAYFRNRAPLDDSGMPKDRFSAEMPDATLATLKIQPSEPRDSAVYFCASGLARIETQYFGPGTRLLVL.

The rearrangement joins TRBV5-6 to TRBJ2-5, with 9 nucleotides matching TRBD2. Unmatched junction bases numbered 11, after V lost 0 bases and J lost 5 bases. Germline values: CDR1 SGHDT, CDR2 YYEEEE. The CDR3 loop spans 17 amino acids. CDR3 in DNA: TGTGCCAGCAGCTTGGAAGGGGGTAGCGGGGGATCGGAGACCCAGTACTTC. This translates into CASSLEGGSGGSETQYF.